This is a list of T cell receptor beta chains from one sample in a study of a mutant IDH1 vaccine in newly diagnosed glioma. Clones were read by immunoSEQ multiplex PCR, and TCRdb kept only the in-frame ones, dropping some. The repertoire holds about 25,000 clones, with about three quarters as singletons. These receptors' targets are unknown. The sample consisted of PBMCs, taken from a glioma patient whose treatment included an IDH1 peptide vaccine. The receptors originated from a man in his forties with glioma. Both conserved end residues are part of each CDR3. A D gene is named only where the DNA matches it firmly. Clone size appears in some rows only: once, few, many, or a class for an expanded clone.

- | - | TRBJ2-2 | TRBV6-5 | TGTGCCAGCAGTGGGGGATCCTTTTACACCGGGGAGCTGTTTTTT | CASSGGSFYTGELFF
- | - | TRBJ1-5 | TRBV13 | TGTGCCAGCAGCTTAGGTCCGGGGGGCCGGCAGCCCCAGCATTTT | CASSLGPGGRQPQHF
- | - | TRBJ1-1 | TRBV19 | TGTGCCAGTAGCCACCCGGGCACTGAAGCTTTCTTT | CASSHPGTEAFF
- | - | TRBJ1-5 | TRBV28 | TGTGCCAGCACCTCCCTGGGGGGGTCCAATCAGCCCCAGCATTTT | CASTSLGGSNQPQHF
TRBD1 | - | TRBJ1-5 | TRBV6-5 | TGTGCCAGCAAACGACAGGGGGCGAAAGAGCCCCAGCATTTT | CASKRQGAKEPQHF
TRBD1 | - | TRBJ1-5 | TRBV5-5 | TGTGCCAGCAGCCACGACAGGGGGAATCAGCCCCAGCATTTT | CASSHDRGNQPQHF
TRBD2 | - | TRBJ2-3 | TRBV7-6 | TGTGCCAGCAGCTTATTGGCGGGAGACGATACGCAGTATTTT | CASSLLAGDDTQYF
- | - | TRBJ2-4 | TRBV7-9 | TGTGCCAGCAGCGGGGCTCCGTCTGGGGTTCAGTACTTC | CASSGAPSGVQYF
TRBD1 | few | TRBJ1-1 | TRBV6-5 | TGTGCCAGCAATACAGGGGACACTGAAGCTTTCTTT | CASNTGDTEAFF
- | - | TRBJ2-1 | TRBV20-1 | TGCAGTGCTAGGGGGGATAATGAGCAGTTCTTC | CSARGDNEQFF
- | - | TRBJ1-2 | TRBV29-1 | TGCAGCGTGATCGGAGAGGTAGCTAACTATGGCTACACCTTC | CSVIGEVANYGYTF
- | - | TRBJ2-1 | TRBV20-1 | TGCAGTGCTAGTCGACCAGGGGAACTGTTCTTC | CSASRPGELFF
- | - | TRBJ2-3 | TRBV7-2 | TGTGCCAGCAGCTTAGGGTATCTGACTAGCACAGATACGCAGTATTTT | CASSLGYLTSTDTQYF
TRBD2 | - | TRBJ2-4 | TRBV7-8 | TGTGCCAGCAGCAAGGCGTTCAGGACCACGGGAGGTGCCAAAAACATTCAGTACTTC | CASSKAFRTTGGAKNIQYF
TRBD1 | - | TRBJ1-1 | TRBV4-1 | TGCGCCAGCAGCCAAGAACAGGGGCAGGGAACTTTCTTT | CASSQEQGQGTFF
TRBD2 | - | TRBJ2-5 | TRBV7-8 | TGTGCCAGCAGCTTAGGGGAGAGCGGGAACTCGAAGACCCAGTACTTC | CASSLGESGNSKTQYF
- | - | TRBJ2-5 | TRBV5-4 | TGTGCCAGCAGCCACCCACAGCTAGAGACCCAGTACTTC | CASSHPQLETQYF
TRBD1 | - | TRBJ1-4 | TRBV27 | TGTGCCAGCAGCACGGGGACAGCAATTAATGAAAAACTGTTTTTT | CASSTGTAINEKLFF
- | few | TRBJ1-4 | TRBV7-9 | TGTGCCAGCAGCTCGCCGGCAGGGGAGGGAGAAAAACTGTTTTTT | CASSSPAGEGEKLFF
- | - | TRBJ2-1 | TRBV11-2 | TGTGCCAGCAGCTTAGATGGGCTCCCCAACAATGAGCAGTTCTTC | CASSLDGLPNNEQFF
TRBD1 | - | TRBJ2-3 | TRBV4-1 | TGCGCCAGCAGCCAAGTAGCTCAGGGGGCTGGGACAGATACGCAGTATTTT | CASSQVAQGAGTDTQYF
- | - | TRBJ2-3 | TRBV28 | TGTGCCAGCAGTCAGCAGCGGACTAGCACAGATACGCAGTATTTT | CASSQQRTSTDTQYF
- | once | TRBJ1-2 | TRBV18 | TGTGCCAGCTCACCACGAAACAGGGAGCGTTCCTATGGCTACACCTTC | CASSPRNRERSYGYTF
TRBD2 | - | TRBJ2-2 | TRBV19 | TGTGCCAGTTCGAAGGGACTCGGAGTGGGAGGGTTGACCGGGGAGCTGTTTTTT | CASSKGLGVGGLTGELFF
- | - | TRBJ2-1 | TRBV7-8 | TGTGCCAGCAGCTTACAGGCGGGCTCCTACAATGAGCAGTTCTTC | CASSLQAGSYNEQFF
- | few | TRBJ1-1 | TRBV18 | TGTGCCAGCTCCCCAGGGCAGGGTTCGAGGAGTAACACTGAAGCTTTCTTT | CASSPGQGSRSNTEAFF
TRBD1 | once | TRBJ1-6 | TRBV23-1 | TGCGCCAGCAGTCAATTGTGGACAGGGGATAATTCACCCCTCCACTTT | CASSQLWTGDNSPLHF
TRBD1 | - | TRBJ1-4 | TRBV2 | TGTGCCAGCAGTGTTAGGTCAGGGGGCGGTTCGTTTCTTGAAAAACTGTTTTTT | CASSVRSGGGSFLEKLFF
- | - | TRBJ1-5 | TRBV9 | TGTGCCAGCATGGGGAGGGAACGCAATCAGCCCCAGCATTTT | CASMGRERNQPQHF
- | - | TRBJ1-2 | TRBV19 | TGTGCCAGTAGTATAGACCGCAGGGGCTACACCTTC | CASSIDRRGYTF
TRBD2 | - | TRBJ2-1 | TRBV6-1 | TGTGCCAGCAGTGAGAACTTGGGACTAGCGGTGAGCAATGAGCAGTTCTTC | CASSENLGLAVSNEQFF
- | - | TRBJ2-6 | TRBV5-4 | TGTGCCAGCAGCTTGGGATCTTCTGGGGCCAACGTCCTGACTTTC | CASSLGSSGANVLTF
TRBD2 | - | TRBJ2-3 | TRBV27 | TGTGCCAGCAGTTCGCGGACTAGCGGGAGACTCAGAGATACGCAGTATTTT | CASSSRTSGRLRDTQYF
TRBD1 | - | TRBJ2-2 | TRBV5-1 | TGCGCCAGCAGCTCGACAGGGGCCCCGCCCACCGGGGGGCTGTTTTTT | CASSSTGAPPTGGLFF
- | - | TRBJ2-1 | TRBV9 | TGTGCCAGCAGCGTAGCCCTAGTCTCCTACAATGAGCAGTTCTTC | CASSVALVSYNEQFF
- | - | TRBJ1-2 | TRBV5-4 | TGTGCCAGCAGAAGCCAAAGAAAAGGCTACACCTTC | CASRSQRKGYTF
TRBD1 | - | TRBJ1-4 | TRBV5-8 | TGTGCCAGCAGCCTCCAACGACAGGGCCCTGAAAAACTGTTTTTT | CASSLQRQGPEKLFF
- | - | TRBJ1-1 | TRBV7-2 | TGTGCCAGCAGCTTATCACGGGTGAACACTGAAGCTTTCTTT | CASSLSRVNTEAFF
- | - | TRBJ1-1 | TRBV29-1 | TGCAGCGTTGACCGGGGGCTGAACACTGAAGCTTTCTTT | CSVDRGLNTEAFF
TRBD2 | - | TRBJ2-1 | TRBV7-9 | TGTGCCAGCAGCTTAGTCGCGGCTAGCGGGATTGGTGAGCAGTTCTTC | CASSLVAASGIGEQFF
- | - | TRBJ2-3 | TRBV6-1 | TGTGCCAGCAGTCCCTTGGGGGGGGCGATAGATACGCAGTATTTT | CASSPLGGAIDTQYF
- | - | TRBJ1-1 | TRBV6-5 | TGTGCCAGCAGGTTGGATACAAACACTGAAGCTTTCTTT | CASRLDTNTEAFF
- | - | TRBJ2-5 | TRBV11-2 | TGTGCCAGCAGCCTCAGGGGGGACCACCAAGAGACCCAGTACTTC | CASSLRGDHQETQYF
- | few | TRBJ1-1 | TRBV4-2 | TGTGCCAGCAGCCAAGATCGTTCACAGCTCACTGAAGCTTTCTTT | CASSQDRSQLTEAFF
- | once | TRBJ1-4 | TRBV4-3 | TGCGCCAGCAGCCAAGATATCAGGGGCGCTGGATCTAGTGTTGAAAAACTGTTTTTT | CASSQDIRGAGSSVEKLFF
- | - | TRBJ2-1 | TRBV5-5 | TGTGCCAGCAGCTTGGGCCGGGAGCAGTTCTTC | CASSLGREQFF